This is a list of T cell receptor beta chains from one sample in a study of shared clonotypes between healthy human individuals. The table came from immunoSEQ multiplex PCR; TCRdb's copy has only in-frame clones and leaves some out. The data hold hundreds of thousands of clones, with 70% to 80% observed a single time. The source material was PBMCs. These receptors all stem from a woman in her 40s in good health. Some clones in this sample may be carry-over from other donors' samples. The conserved cysteine and the conserved F or W are not part of the CDR3 here. Fields, in order: V gene, CDR3 protein.

v_gene: TRBV6-1; CDR3aa: ASSARQGRPEKLF
v_gene: TRBV19; CDR3aa: ASSTFDRGPIYGYT
v_gene: TRBV28; CDR3aa: ASSTITTGTGELF
v_gene: TRBV18; CDR3aa: ASSPAGGSYGYT
v_gene: TRBV18; CDR3aa: ASSPISGEQF
v_gene: TRBV15; CDR3aa: ATSRARLARRPEWTEAF
v_gene: TRBV11-3; CDR3aa: ASSLRTGGNEQF
v_gene: TRBV30; CDR3aa: AWSAGHLGNQPQH
v_gene: TRBV19; CDR3aa: ASSILGGNEKLF
v_gene: TRBV18; CDR3aa: ASSPGGSQETQY
v_gene: TRBV5-4; CDR3aa: ASSPSGRQDTGELF
v_gene: TRBV28; CDR3aa: ASTLDRIGYT
v_gene: TRBV5-3; CDR3aa: ARSPIVPADKTGSTEAF
v_gene: TRBV10-1; CDR3aa: ASSESWFYTVGKGETQY
v_gene: TRBV13; CDR3aa: ASSSPQGNKNIQY
v_gene: TRBV4-1; CDR3aa: ASSQDPAQAGTQY
v_gene: TRBV7-9; CDR3aa: ASSLGRSGELF
v_gene: TRBV29-1; CDR3aa: SVRAGGRQF
v_gene: TRBV30; CDR3aa: AWSVRGGNIQY
v_gene: TRBV10-3; CDR3aa: AISLGHDTYEQY
v_gene: TRBV28; CDR3aa: ASSPADTGLNYGYT
v_gene: TRBV28; CDR3aa: ASSLSAGIYGYT
v_gene: TRBV10-2; CDR3aa: ASSDMWTEQF
v_gene: TRBV9; CDR3aa: ASSEGTSGKVTQY
v_gene: TRBV11-3; CDR3aa: ASSPGIADTQY
v_gene: TRBV21-1; CDR3aa: ASSKSGGTEQY
v_gene: TRBV5-1; CDR3aa: ASSLGPRDGGNQPQH
v_gene: TRBV11-2; CDR3aa: ASSFEIVATRNNEQF
v_gene: TRBV30; CDR3aa: AWSAGRINHNGYT
v_gene: TRBV11-2; CDR3aa: ASSPSPFQETQY
v_gene: TRBV28; CDR3aa: ASRVQGNNQPQH
v_gene: TRBV7-3; CDR3aa: ASSLRGGRGTDTQY
v_gene: TRBV18; CDR3aa: ASSLGLAGSYNEQF
v_gene: TRBV19; CDR3aa: ASSIMGGANTEAF
v_gene: TRBV29-1; CDR3aa: SVMGQGAGEQY
v_gene: TRBV5-6; CDR3aa: ASSLPSYEQY
v_gene: TRBV2; CDR3aa: ASSVFGGTNTGELF
v_gene: TRBV9; CDR3aa: ASSVEEGLGNTIY
v_gene: TRBV5-1; CDR3aa: ASSLMTSGSSYEQY
v_gene: TRBV5-6; CDR3aa: ASSLGASGSEVDTQY
v_gene: TRBV4-3; CDR3aa: ASSQDNRGGNEKLF
v_gene: TRBV2; CDR3aa: ASRLQGLNTEAF